This TCR beta chain was sequenced in a study of cytomegalovirus exposure and HLA in healthy donors. Germline V gene lookup returns CDR1 MNHEY and CDR2 SVGAGI. The V end lost 2 bases, the J end lost 2 bases, and 6 bases lay between the germline ends. CDR3 size: 13 residues. Findings and limits, study-wide: Sequences of the TCR beta chain were said to predict the HLA-A and HLA-B alleles of most subjects accurately. Later work found most CMV-associated TCR beta chains apparently HLA-restricted.

This clone appeared a few times. Its specificity is not known. The PCR was carried out with 60 Vbeta primers and 13 Jbeta primers. Produced via immunoSEQ multiplex PCR; TCRdb's table is partial and in-frame only. Of about 150,000 clones listed, 76% are singletons. The chain uses TRBV6-5 and TRBJ2-5; D is ambiguous. The sequenced material came from PBMCs. The sequence derives from a male donor in good health and CMV-seronegative. In nucleotides, the CDR3 is TGTGCCAGCAGTTACGGGCCGCAAGAGACCCAGTACTTC. This encodes CASSYGPQETQYF.